This record concerns one T cell receptor beta chain sequence. This specimen belongs to a study of T cell changes during pregnancy in multiple sclerosis. Produced via immunoSEQ multiplex PCR; TCRdb's table is partial and in-frame only. The sample lists 90,000 or so clones, about 93% occurring once. Trimming took 3 bases from V and 1 from J; bases not matched to a gene: 5. The CDR3 length is 16 residues. Germline assignment: CDR1 MDHEN and CDR2 SYDVKM. The rearrangement links TRBV28 to TRBJ1-5, with 8 bases identical to TRBD1. Sequencing used peripheral blood, obtained after pregnancy. The sequence was collected from a female donor in good health, enrolled as a control in a pregnancy study. CDR3 sequence reads: CASSFQHRGSNQPQHF. CDR3 nucleotide sequence: TGTGCCAGCAGTTTCCAACACAGGGGGAGCAATCAGCCCCAGCATTTT.